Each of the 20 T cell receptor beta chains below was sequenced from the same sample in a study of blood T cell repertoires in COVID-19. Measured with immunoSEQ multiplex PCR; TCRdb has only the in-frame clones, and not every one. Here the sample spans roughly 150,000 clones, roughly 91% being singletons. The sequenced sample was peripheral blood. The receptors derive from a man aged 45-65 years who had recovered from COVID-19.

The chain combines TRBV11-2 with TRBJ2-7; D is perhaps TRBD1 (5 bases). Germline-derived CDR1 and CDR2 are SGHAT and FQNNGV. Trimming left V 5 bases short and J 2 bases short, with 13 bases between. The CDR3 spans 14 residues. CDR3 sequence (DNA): TGTGCCAGCAGCATCTGGACACTTACCTACGAGCAGTACTTC. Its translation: CASSIWTLTYEQYF.

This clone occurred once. The CDR3 region has the DNA TGTGCCAGTAGTCGAGGGACAGGAGTGGGAGGCTACACCTTC. This gives the protein CASSRGTGVGGYTF. This chain uses TRBV19 with TRBJ1-2, with 8 bases identical to TRBD1. This CDR3 is 14 amino acids long. The trim removed 5 bases at V and 8 bases at J, leaving 10 bases unmatched. CDR1 is LNHDA, CDR2 SQIVND, per germline (reference sequence).

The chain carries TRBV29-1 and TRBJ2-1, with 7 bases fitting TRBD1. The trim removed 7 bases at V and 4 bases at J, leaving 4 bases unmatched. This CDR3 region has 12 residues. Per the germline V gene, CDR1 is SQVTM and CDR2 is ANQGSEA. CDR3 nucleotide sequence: TGCAGCGCCAAGACAGGGTACAATGAGCAGTTCTTC. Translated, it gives CSAKTGYNEQFF.

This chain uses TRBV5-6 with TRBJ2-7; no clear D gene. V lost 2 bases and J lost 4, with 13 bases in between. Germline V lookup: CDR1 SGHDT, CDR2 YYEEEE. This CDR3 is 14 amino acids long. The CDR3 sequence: CASSFSGGGYEQYF. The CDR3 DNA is TGTGCCAGCAGCTTTTCAGGTGGTGGGTACGAGCAGTACTTC.

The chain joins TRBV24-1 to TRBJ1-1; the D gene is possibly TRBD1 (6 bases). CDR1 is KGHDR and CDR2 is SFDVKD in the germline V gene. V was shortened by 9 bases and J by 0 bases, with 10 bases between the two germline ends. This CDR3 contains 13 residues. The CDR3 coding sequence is TGTGCCACCTCAGGGGAGTTGAACACTGAAGCTTTCTTT. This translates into CATSGELNTEAFF.

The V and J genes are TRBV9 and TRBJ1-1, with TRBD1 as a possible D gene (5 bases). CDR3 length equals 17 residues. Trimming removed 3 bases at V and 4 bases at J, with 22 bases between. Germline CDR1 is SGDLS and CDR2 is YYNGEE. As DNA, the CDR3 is TGTGCCAGCAGCGGGGGGGAGAATCGGTTATGGGGCACTGAAGCTTTCTTT. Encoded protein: CASSGGENRLWGTEAFF.

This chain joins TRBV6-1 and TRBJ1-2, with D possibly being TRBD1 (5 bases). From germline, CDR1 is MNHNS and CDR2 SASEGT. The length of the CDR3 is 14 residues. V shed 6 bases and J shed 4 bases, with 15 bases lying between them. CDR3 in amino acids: CASRILGGGYGYTF. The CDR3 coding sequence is TGTGCCAGCAGGATCCTCGGGGGAGGCTATGGCTACACCTTC.

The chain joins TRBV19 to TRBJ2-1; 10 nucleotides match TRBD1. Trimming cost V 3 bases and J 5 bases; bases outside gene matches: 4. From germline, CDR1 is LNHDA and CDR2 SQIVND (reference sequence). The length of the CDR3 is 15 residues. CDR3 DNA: TGTGCCAGTAGTATCGGACAGGGGGTCCACAATGAGCAGTTCTTC. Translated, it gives CASSIGQGVHNEQFF.

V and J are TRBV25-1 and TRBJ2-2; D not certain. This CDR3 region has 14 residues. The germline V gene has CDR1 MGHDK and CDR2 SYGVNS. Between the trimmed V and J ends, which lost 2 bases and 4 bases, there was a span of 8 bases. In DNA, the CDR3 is TGTGCCAGCAGTGAAGATCACACCACCGGGGAGCTGTTTTTT. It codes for CASSEDHTTGELFF.

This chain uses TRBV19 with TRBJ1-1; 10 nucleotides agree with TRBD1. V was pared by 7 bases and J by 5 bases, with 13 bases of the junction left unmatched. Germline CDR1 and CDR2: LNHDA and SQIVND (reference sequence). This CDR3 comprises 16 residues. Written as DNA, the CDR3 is TGTGCCAGTACCCAACCCACCGGGACAGGGGTTACTGAAGCTTTCTTT. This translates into CASTQPTGTGVTEAFF.

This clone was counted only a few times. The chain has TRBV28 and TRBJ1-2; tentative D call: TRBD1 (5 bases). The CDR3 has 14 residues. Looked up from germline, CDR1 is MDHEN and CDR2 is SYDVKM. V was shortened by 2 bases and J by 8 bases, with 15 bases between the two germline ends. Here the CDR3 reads CASSLAGSLDGYTF. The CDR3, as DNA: TGTGCCAGCAGTTTAGCAGGGTCCCTTGACGGCTACACCTTC.

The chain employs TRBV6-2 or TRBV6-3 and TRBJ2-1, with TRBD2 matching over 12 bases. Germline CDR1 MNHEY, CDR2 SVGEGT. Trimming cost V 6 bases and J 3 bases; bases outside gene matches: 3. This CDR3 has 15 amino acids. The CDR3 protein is CASSQTSGSYNEQFF. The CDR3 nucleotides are TGTGCCAGCAGCCAGACTAGCGGGAGCTACAATGAGCAGTTCTTC.

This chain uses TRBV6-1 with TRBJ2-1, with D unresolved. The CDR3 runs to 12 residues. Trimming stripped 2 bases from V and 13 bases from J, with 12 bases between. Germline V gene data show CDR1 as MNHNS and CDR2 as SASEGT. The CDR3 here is CASSEMSKYQFF. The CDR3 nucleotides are TGTGCCAGCAGTGAAATGTCTAAGTACCAGTTCTTC.

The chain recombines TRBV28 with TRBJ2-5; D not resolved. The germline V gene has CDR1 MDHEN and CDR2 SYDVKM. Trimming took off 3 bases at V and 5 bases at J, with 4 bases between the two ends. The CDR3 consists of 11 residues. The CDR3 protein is CASSFSETQYF. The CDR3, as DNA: TGTGCCAGCAGTTTCTCGGAGACCCAGTACTTC.

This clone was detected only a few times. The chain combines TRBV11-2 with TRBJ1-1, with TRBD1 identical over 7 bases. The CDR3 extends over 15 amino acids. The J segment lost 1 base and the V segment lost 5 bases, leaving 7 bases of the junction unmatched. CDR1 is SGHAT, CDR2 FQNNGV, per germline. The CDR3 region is CASSPRQGWNTEAFF. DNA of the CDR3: TGTGCCAGCAGCCCCAGACAGGGATGGAACACTGAAGCTTTCTTT.

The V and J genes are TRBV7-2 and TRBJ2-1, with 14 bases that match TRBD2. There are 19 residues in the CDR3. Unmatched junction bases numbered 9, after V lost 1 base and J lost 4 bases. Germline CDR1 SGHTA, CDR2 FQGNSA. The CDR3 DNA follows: TGTGCCAGCAGCTTAGGATCGGGACTAGCGGGGGCCCGATACAATGAGCAGTTCTTC. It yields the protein CASSLGSGLAGARYNEQFF.

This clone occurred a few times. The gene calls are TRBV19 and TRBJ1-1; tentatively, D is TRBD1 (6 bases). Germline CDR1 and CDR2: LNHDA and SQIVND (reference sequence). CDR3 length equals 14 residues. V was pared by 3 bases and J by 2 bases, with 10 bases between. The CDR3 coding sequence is TGTGCCAGTAGTATGACAGGCCAAAACACTGAAGCTTTCTTT. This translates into CASSMTGQNTEAFF.

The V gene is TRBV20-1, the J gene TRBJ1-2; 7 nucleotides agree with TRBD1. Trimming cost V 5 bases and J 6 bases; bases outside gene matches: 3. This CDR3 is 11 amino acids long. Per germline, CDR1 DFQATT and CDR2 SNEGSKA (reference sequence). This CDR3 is CSARQGDGYTF. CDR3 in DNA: TGCAGTGCTCGACAGGGAGATGGCTACACCTTC.

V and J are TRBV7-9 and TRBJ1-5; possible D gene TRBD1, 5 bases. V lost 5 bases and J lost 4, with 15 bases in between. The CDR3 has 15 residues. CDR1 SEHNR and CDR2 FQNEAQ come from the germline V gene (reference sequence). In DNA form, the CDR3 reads TGTGCCAGCAGCCCCCCCGGGACTATTAATCAGCCCCAGCATTTT. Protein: CASSPPGTINQPQHF. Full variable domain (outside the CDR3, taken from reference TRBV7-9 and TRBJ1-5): DTGVSQNPRHKITKRGQNVTFRCDPISEHNRLYWYRQTLGQGPEFLTYFQNEAQLEKSRLLSDRFSAERPKGSFSTLEIQRTEQGDSAMYLCASSPPGTINQPQHFGDGTRLSIL.

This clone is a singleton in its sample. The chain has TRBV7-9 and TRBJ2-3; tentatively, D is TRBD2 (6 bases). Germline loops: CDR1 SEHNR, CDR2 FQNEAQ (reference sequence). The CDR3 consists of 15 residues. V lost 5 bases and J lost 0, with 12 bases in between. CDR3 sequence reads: CASSPTGASTDTQYF. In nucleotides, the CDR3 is TGTGCCAGCAGCCCAACGGGAGCTAGCACAGATACGCAGTATTTT.